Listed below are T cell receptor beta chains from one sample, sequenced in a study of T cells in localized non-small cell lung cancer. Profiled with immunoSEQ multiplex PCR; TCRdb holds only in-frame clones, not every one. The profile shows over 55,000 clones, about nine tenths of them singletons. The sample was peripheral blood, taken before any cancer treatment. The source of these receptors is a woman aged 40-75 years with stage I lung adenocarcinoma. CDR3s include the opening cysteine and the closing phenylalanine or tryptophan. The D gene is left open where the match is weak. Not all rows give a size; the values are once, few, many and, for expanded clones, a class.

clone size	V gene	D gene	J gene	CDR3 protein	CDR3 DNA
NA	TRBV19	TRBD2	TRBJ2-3	CASSRGLVGTDTQYF	TGTGCCAGTAGTAGGGGACTAGTAGGCACAGATACGCAGTATTTT
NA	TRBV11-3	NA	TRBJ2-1	CASSLGRQGKGYNEQFF	TGTGCCAGCAGCTTAGGTCGCCAGGGTAAAGGCTACAATGAGCAGTTCTTC
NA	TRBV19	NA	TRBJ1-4	CASRHLPRSEKLFF	TGTGCCAGCCGACACCTTCCTAGGAGTGAAAAACTGTTTTTT
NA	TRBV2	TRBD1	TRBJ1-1	CASRASTGDAGTEAFF	TGTGCCAGCAGGGCCTCCACAGGGGACGCTGGCACTGAAGCTTTCTTT
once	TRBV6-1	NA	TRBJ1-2	CASSENTPSSGGYTF	TGTGCCAGCAGTGAAAATACGCCCTCATCTGGTGGCTACACCTTC
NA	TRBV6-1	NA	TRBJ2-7	CASSEWEGASYEQYF	TGTGCCAGCAGTGAATGGGAGGGGGCCTCCTACGAGCAGTACTTC
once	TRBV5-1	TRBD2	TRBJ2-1	CASSPLAGGRDEQFF	TGCGCCAGCAGCCCTCTAGCGGGGGGCCGGGATGAGCAGTTCTTC
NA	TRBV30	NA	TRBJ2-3	CAWSRTDTQYF	TGTGCCTGGAGCCGCACAGATACGCAGTATTTT
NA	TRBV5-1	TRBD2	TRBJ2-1	CASTTQTSSNEQFF	TGCGCCAGCACCACTCAGACTAGCAGCAATGAGCAGTTCTTC
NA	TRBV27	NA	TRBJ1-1	CASSFQTNTEAFF	TGTGCCAGCAGTTTTCAAACTAACACTGAAGCTTTCTTT
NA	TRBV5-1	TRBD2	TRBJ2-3	CASSSRTSGGPTDTQYF	TGCGCCAGCAGCTCGCGGACTAGCGGGGGGCCCACAGATACGCAGTATTTT
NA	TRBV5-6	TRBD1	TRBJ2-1	CASSRLGQKKYNEQFF	TGTGCCAGCAGCAGACTGGGACAGAAAAAATACAATGAGCAGTTCTTC
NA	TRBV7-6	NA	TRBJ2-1	CASSIGTQEASKQFF	TGTGCCAGCAGCATCGGGACGCAGGAAGCCTCGAAGCAGTTCTTC
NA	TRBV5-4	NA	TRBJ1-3	CASSLGGRSGNTIYF	TGTGCCAGCAGCTTGGGTGGGAGATCTGGAAACACCATATATTTT
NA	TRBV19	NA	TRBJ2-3	CASSIKGLTDTQYF	TGTGCCAGTAGTATAAAGGGCTTAACAGATACGCAGTATTTT
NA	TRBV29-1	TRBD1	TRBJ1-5	CSVQTGLNQPQHF	TGCAGCGTTCAGACAGGGCTCAATCAGCCCCAGCATTTT
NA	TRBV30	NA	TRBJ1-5	CAWSVMGGENQPQHF	TGTGCCTGGAGTGTAATGGGAGGGGAAAATCAGCCCCAGCATTTT
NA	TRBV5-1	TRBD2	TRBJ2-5	CASSLAPGGLAGETQYF	TGCGCCAGCAGCCTGGCCCCCGGGGGGCTAGCGGGAGAGACCCAGTACTTC